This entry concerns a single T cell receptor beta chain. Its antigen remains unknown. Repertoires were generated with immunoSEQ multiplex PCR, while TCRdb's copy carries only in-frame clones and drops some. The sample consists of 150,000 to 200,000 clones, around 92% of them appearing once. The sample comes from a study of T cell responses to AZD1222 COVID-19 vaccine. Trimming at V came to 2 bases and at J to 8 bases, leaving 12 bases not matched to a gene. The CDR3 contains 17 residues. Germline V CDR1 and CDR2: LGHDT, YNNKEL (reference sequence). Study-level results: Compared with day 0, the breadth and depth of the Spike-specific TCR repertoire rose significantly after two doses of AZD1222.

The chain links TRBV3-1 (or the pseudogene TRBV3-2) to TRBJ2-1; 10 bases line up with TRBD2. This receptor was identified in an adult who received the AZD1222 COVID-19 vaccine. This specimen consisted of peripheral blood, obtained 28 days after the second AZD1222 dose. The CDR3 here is CASSQTFLAGVDYEQFF. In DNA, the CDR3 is TGTGCCAGCAGCCAAACCTTCCTAGCGGGGGTCGACTATGAGCAGTTCTTC.